This TCR beta chain was recovered during a study of T cell repertoires in cytomegalovirus infection. Study summary: Indicated by public TCR beta signatures were CMV infection and matching HLA type.

The CDR3 spans 15 residues. The V segment lost 7 bases and the J segment 5 bases; nucleotides outside the gene matches: 10. The germline V gene has CDR1 MNHGY and CDR2 SAAAGT. Each CDR3 protein gets one entry after TCRdb re-called the reads with MiXCR. The sample has 650,000 to 850,000 distinct CDR3 sequences, roughly 29% seen once. Notes on this clonotype: Its antigen is currently unknown.

The sequencing used cultured CD8+ T cells from PBMCs, collected from culture after CMV antigen stimulation. The clonotype originates from a human donor in good health (CMV status not recorded). Some clones in this sample may be carry-over from other donors' samples. The chain carries TRBV6-8 and TRBJ2-1, with 8 bases fitting TRBD1. The CDR3 nucleotides read TGTGCCAGCACCACTGACAGGGGCGGTGACAATGAGCAGTTCTTC. This sequence encodes CASTTDRGGDNEQFF.